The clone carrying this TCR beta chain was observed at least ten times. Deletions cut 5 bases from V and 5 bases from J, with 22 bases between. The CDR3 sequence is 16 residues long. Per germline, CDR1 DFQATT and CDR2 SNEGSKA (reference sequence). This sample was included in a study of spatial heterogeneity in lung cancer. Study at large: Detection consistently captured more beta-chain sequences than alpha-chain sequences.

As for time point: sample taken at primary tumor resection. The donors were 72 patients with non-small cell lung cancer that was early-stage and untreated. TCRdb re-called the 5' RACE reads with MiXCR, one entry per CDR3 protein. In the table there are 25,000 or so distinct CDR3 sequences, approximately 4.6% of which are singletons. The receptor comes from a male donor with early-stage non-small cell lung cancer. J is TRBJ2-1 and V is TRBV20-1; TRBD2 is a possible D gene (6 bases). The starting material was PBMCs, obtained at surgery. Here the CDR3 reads CSASDPRGGTHNEQFF. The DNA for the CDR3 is TGCAGTGCTTCCGATCCGCGTGGAGGGACCCACAATGAGCAGTTCTTC.